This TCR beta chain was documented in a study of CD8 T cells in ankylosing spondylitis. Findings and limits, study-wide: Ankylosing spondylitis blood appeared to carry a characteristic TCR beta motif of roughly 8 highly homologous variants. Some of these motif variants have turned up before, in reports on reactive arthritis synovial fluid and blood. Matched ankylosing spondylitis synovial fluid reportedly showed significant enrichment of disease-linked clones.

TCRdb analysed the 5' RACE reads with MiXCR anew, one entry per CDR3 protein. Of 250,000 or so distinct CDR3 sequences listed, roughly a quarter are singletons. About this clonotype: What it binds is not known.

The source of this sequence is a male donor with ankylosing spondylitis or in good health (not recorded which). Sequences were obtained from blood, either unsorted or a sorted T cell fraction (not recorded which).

CDR3 loop: CAISESNSNYGYTF. As DNA, the CDR3 is TGTGCCATCAGTGAGTCGAACAGTAACTATGGCTACACCTTC. V is TRBV10-3 and J is TRBJ1-2; D call uncertain. The CDR3 length is 14 residues. From germline, CDR1 is ENHRY and CDR2 SYGVKD. The V end was cut by 0 bases, the J end by 1 base, with 6 bases between.